A selection of T cell receptor beta chains follows, all from one sample in a study of blood T cell repertoires in COVID-19. The repertoire was sequenced with immunoSEQ multiplex PCR; TCRdb's copy has only in-frame clones and lacks some. Of tens of thousands of clones in the sample, under 80% were seen once. The source material was peripheral blood. Source of these receptors: a human donor in a cohort sampled during active COVID-19. CDR3s include the opening cysteine and the closing phenylalanine or tryptophan. Fields, in order: D gene, clone size, J gene, V gene, CDR3 DNA, CDR3 protein. A D gene is named only where the DNA matches it firmly. Rows may omit the clone size; those that give it use once, few, many or a size class.

d_gene: TRBD1
abundance: -
j_gene: TRBJ2-6
v_gene: TRBV19
CDR3nt: TGTGCCAGTAGTCCCCAGACAGGGGGCGTATCTGGGGCCAACGTCCTGACTTTC
CDR3aa: CASSPQTGGVSGANVLTF

d_gene: -
abundance: -
j_gene: TRBJ2-5
v_gene: TRBV5-1
CDR3nt: TGCGCCAGCAGCTTGGACAGTAGGGAGACCCAGTACTTC
CDR3aa: CASSLDSRETQYF

d_gene: -
abundance: -
j_gene: TRBJ2-1
v_gene: TRBV27
CDR3nt: TGTGCCAGCAGGGGACTCTCTAGCTCCTACAATGAGCAGTTCTTC
CDR3aa: CASRGLSSSYNEQFF

d_gene: -
abundance: -
j_gene: TRBJ2-5
v_gene: TRBV19
CDR3nt: TGTGCCAGTAGTATTCGGCCGACAGGCCAAGAGACCCAGTACTTC
CDR3aa: CASSIRPTGQETQYF

d_gene: TRBD2
abundance: -
j_gene: TRBJ2-4
v_gene: TRBV5-1
CDR3nt: TGCGCCAGCAGGGACACCTGGACTAGCGGGAGGGAGATTCAGTACTTC
CDR3aa: CASRDTWTSGREIQYF

d_gene: TRBD1
abundance: -
j_gene: TRBJ1-4
v_gene: TRBV19
CDR3nt: TGTGCCAGTAGCAGACAGGGTGGCGCAACTATTGAAAAACTGTTTTTT
CDR3aa: CASSRQGGATIEKLFF

d_gene: TRBD2
abundance: -
j_gene: TRBJ2-7
v_gene: TRBV14
CDR3nt: TGTGCCAGCAGCCTAACCGGGACTACCGAGCAGTACTTC
CDR3aa: CASSLTGTTEQYF

d_gene: -
abundance: -
j_gene: TRBJ2-1
v_gene: TRBV30
CDR3nt: TGTGCCTGGAGACGGTACGACAATGAGCAGTTCTTC
CDR3aa: CAWRRYDNEQFF

d_gene: TRBD2
abundance: -
j_gene: TRBJ2-1
v_gene: TRBV18
CDR3nt: TGTGCCAGCTCGGGACTAGCGGGGCAATACAATGAGCAGTTCTTC
CDR3aa: CASSGLAGQYNEQFF

d_gene: TRBD2
abundance: -
j_gene: TRBJ2-1
v_gene: TRBV7-9
CDR3nt: TGTGCCAGCAGCTTCGGGACTAGCGGGAGTAGGGATGAGCAGTTCTTC
CDR3aa: CASSFGTSGSRDEQFF

d_gene: -
abundance: -
j_gene: TRBJ2-3
v_gene: TRBV5-5
CDR3nt: TGTGCCAGCAGTAGTTATTTCACAGATACGCAGTATTTT
CDR3aa: CASSSYFTDTQYF

d_gene: -
abundance: -
j_gene: TRBJ2-2
v_gene: TRBV3-1/TRBV3-2
CDR3nt: TGTGCCAGCAGCCAAGAGGGCCCCCTGACTAGTAAGTCCACGAACACCGGGGAGCTGTTTTTT
CDR3aa: CASSQEGPLTSKSTNTGELFF

d_gene: TRBD1
abundance: once
j_gene: TRBJ1-3
v_gene: TRBV19
CDR3nt: TGTGCCAGCTCGGACAGGGCCTCTGGAAACACCATATATTTT
CDR3aa: CASSDRASGNTIYF

d_gene: -
abundance: -
j_gene: TRBJ1-3
v_gene: TRBV29-1
CDR3nt: TGCAGCGTTGAACAGGTTTCTGGAAACACCATATATTTT
CDR3aa: CSVEQVSGNTIYF

d_gene: TRBD1
abundance: once
j_gene: TRBJ1-4
v_gene: TRBV9
CDR3nt: TGTGCCAGCAGCTTCGGACAGGGGCCCGAAAAACTGTTTTTT
CDR3aa: CASSFGQGPEKLFF

d_gene: TRBD1
abundance: -
j_gene: TRBJ2-3
v_gene: TRBV9
CDR3nt: TGTGCCAGCAGCGCGGGCAGGACAGGGAGCACAGATACGCAGTATTTT
CDR3aa: CASSAGRTGSTDTQYF

d_gene: TRBD2
abundance: -
j_gene: TRBJ2-2
v_gene: TRBV28
CDR3nt: TGTGCCAGCAGTCATCTGGGACTAGCGGAGCGGAACACCGGGGAGCTGTTTTTT
CDR3aa: CASSHLGLAERNTGELFF

d_gene: -
abundance: -
j_gene: TRBJ1-4
v_gene: TRBV28
CDR3nt: TGTGCCAGCAGTTTGTACGGTGAAAAACTGTTTTTT
CDR3aa: CASSLYGEKLFF

d_gene: TRBD1
abundance: -
j_gene: TRBJ2-1
v_gene: TRBV15
CDR3nt: TGTGCCACCAGCAGCACGACAGGGCTCTATGAGCAGTTCTTC
CDR3aa: CATSSTTGLYEQFF

d_gene: TRBD1
abundance: -
j_gene: TRBJ2-1
v_gene: TRBV28
CDR3nt: TGTGCCAGCAGCTACCTGTCCGGGACAGGGTCCCACAATGAGCAGTTCTTC
CDR3aa: CASSYLSGTGSHNEQFF

d_gene: TRBD2
abundance: -
j_gene: TRBJ2-5
v_gene: TRBV4-3
CDR3nt: TGCGCCAGCAGCCAAAACCTGGGAATAGCGGGAGCGTGGGAGACCCAGTACTTC
CDR3aa: CASSQNLGIAGAWETQYF

d_gene: -
abundance: few
j_gene: TRBJ1-4
v_gene: TRBV7-2
CDR3nt: TGTGCCAGCAGCTTAGGGTGGAGGGGTGTGGAGGAAAAACTGTTTTTT
CDR3aa: CASSLGWRGVEEKLFF

d_gene: -
abundance: -
j_gene: TRBJ2-3
v_gene: TRBV4-2
CDR3nt: TGTGCCAGCAGCCAAGCCTTAGTGGCGCAGTATTTT
CDR3aa: CASSQALVAQYF

d_gene: TRBD2
abundance: few
j_gene: TRBJ2-2
v_gene: TRBV5-4
CDR3nt: TGTGCCAGCAGCGAGGGAGCGGGACGTACCGGGGAGCTGTTTTTT
CDR3aa: CASSEGAGRTGELFF

d_gene: TRBD1
abundance: -
j_gene: TRBJ1-5
v_gene: TRBV28
CDR3nt: TGTGCCAGCCGTAAACAGACAGGGAATAATCAGCCCCAGCATTTT
CDR3aa: CASRKQTGNNQPQHF

d_gene: -
abundance: few
j_gene: TRBJ1-1
v_gene: TRBV6-2/TRBV6-3
CDR3nt: TGTGCCAGCAGCCAACCCTTCCCAGGAAAAGCTTTCTTT
CDR3aa: CASSQPFPGKAFF

d_gene: -
abundance: -
j_gene: TRBJ2-2
v_gene: TRBV5-4
CDR3nt: TGTGCCAGCAGCCGAGAGACCGGGGAGCTGTTTTTT
CDR3aa: CASSRETGELFF

d_gene: -
abundance: -
j_gene: TRBJ2-3
v_gene: TRBV7-2
CDR3nt: TGTGCCAGCAGCTTACCGACGGGTGCAGGGCCGGGCACAGATACGCAGTATTTT
CDR3aa: CASSLPTGAGPGTDTQYF

d_gene: TRBD2
abundance: -
j_gene: TRBJ2-1
v_gene: TRBV12-3/TRBV12-4
CDR3nt: TGTGCCAGCACTAGCGGGAATCACGCTGAGCAGTTCTTC
CDR3aa: CASTSGNHAEQFF

d_gene: -
abundance: -
j_gene: TRBJ1-2
v_gene: TRBV24-1
CDR3nt: TGTGCCACCAGTGATGCGCGGTCCACCGGGACAAACTATGGCTACACCTTC
CDR3aa: CATSDARSTGTNYGYTF

d_gene: TRBD2
abundance: few
j_gene: TRBJ2-7
v_gene: TRBV7-3
CDR3nt: TGTGCCAGCAGCCCCCAGCGGGAGTCTTACGAGCAGTACTTC
CDR3aa: CASSPQRESYEQYF

d_gene: -
abundance: -
j_gene: TRBJ1-3
v_gene: TRBV7-2
CDR3nt: TGTGCCAGCAGCCCCAGCTCCGGCAGGGCTGGAAACACCATATATTTT
CDR3aa: CASSPSSGRAGNTIYF

d_gene: TRBD1
abundance: -
j_gene: TRBJ1-2
v_gene: TRBV19
CDR3nt: TGTGCCAGTAGTAAGGAGACAGGGGATGGCTACACCTTC
CDR3aa: CASSKETGDGYTF

d_gene: TRBD1
abundance: -
j_gene: TRBJ1-2
v_gene: TRBV19
CDR3nt: TGTGCCAGTAGTACCCCCCGGACAGGGGGCGCCTCCTATGGCTACACCTTC
CDR3aa: CASSTPRTGGASYGYTF

d_gene: -
abundance: -
j_gene: TRBJ2-7
v_gene: TRBV6-2/TRBV6-3
CDR3nt: TGTGCCAGCAGTCCCCAAGCTCCCACCTCCGAGCAGTACTTC
CDR3aa: CASSPQAPTSEQYF

d_gene: TRBD2
abundance: -
j_gene: TRBJ2-5
v_gene: TRBV20-1
CDR3nt: TGCAGTCTTGGGGGGGGTGGGGCCCAGTACTTC
CDR3aa: CSLGGGGAQYF

d_gene: -
abundance: -
j_gene: TRBJ1-3
v_gene: TRBV25-1
CDR3nt: TGTGCCAGCAGTGCGGGGAACACCATATATTTT
CDR3aa: CASSAGNTIYF

d_gene: -
abundance: -
j_gene: TRBJ2-3
v_gene: TRBV5-6
CDR3nt: TGTGCCACAAGTCCGGGGAACACAGATACGCAGTATTTT
CDR3aa: CATSPGNTDTQYF

d_gene: -
abundance: -
j_gene: TRBJ2-5
v_gene: TRBV11-2
CDR3nt: TGTGCCAGCAGCCCGGATCCCACGTGGAGCCAAGAGACCCAGTACTTC
CDR3aa: CASSPDPTWSQETQYF

d_gene: -
abundance: -
j_gene: TRBJ1-2
v_gene: TRBV3-1/TRBV3-2
CDR3nt: TGTGCCAGCAGCGAGGGTGGATACTATGGCTACACCTTC
CDR3aa: CASSEGGYYGYTF

d_gene: -
abundance: -
j_gene: TRBJ2-7
v_gene: TRBV3-1/TRBV3-2
CDR3nt: TGTGCCAGCAGCAGCCAGGGCTACGAGCAGTACTTC
CDR3aa: CASSSQGYEQYF

d_gene: TRBD2
abundance: -
j_gene: TRBJ2-2
v_gene: TRBV28
CDR3nt: TGTGCCAGCAGTTTTCAGGGACTAGCGGGAGGGAACACCGGGGAGCTGTTTTTT
CDR3aa: CASSFQGLAGGNTGELFF

d_gene: TRBD2
abundance: -
j_gene: TRBJ2-3
v_gene: TRBV6-2/TRBV6-3
CDR3nt: TGTGCCAGCAGTTACTCGCGACTAGCGGGTAGAGATACGCAGTATTTT
CDR3aa: CASSYSRLAGRDTQYF

d_gene: -
abundance: few
j_gene: TRBJ2-1
v_gene: TRBV28
CDR3nt: TGTGCCAGCAGTTTATCGCCAGGAACCTACAATGAGCAGTTCTTC
CDR3aa: CASSLSPGTYNEQFF

d_gene: TRBD1
abundance: -
j_gene: TRBJ2-7
v_gene: TRBV5-1
CDR3nt: TGCGCCAGCACACGGGACAGGGGGGCCGACGAGCAGTACTTC
CDR3aa: CASTRDRGADEQYF

d_gene: TRBD1
abundance: -
j_gene: TRBJ2-3
v_gene: TRBV7-3
CDR3nt: TGTGCCAGCACCACCGCAGGGGGCGCAGCAGATACGCAGTATTTT
CDR3aa: CASTTAGGAADTQYF

d_gene: TRBD2
abundance: few
j_gene: TRBJ2-3
v_gene: TRBV30
CDR3nt: TGTGCCTGGACCCGGCGGGAGGGGGATACGCAGTATTTT
CDR3aa: CAWTRREGDTQYF

d_gene: -
abundance: -
j_gene: TRBJ2-3
v_gene: TRBV19
CDR3nt: TGTGCCAGTATGAGCCGGGTTAGCACAGATACGCAGTATTTT
CDR3aa: CASMSRVSTDTQYF

d_gene: TRBD1
abundance: few
j_gene: TRBJ1-2
v_gene: TRBV7-8
CDR3nt: TGTGCCAGCAGCTTCACAGGGGGCGGTGGCTACACCTTC
CDR3aa: CASSFTGGGGYTF

d_gene: -
abundance: -
j_gene: TRBJ2-1
v_gene: TRBV19
CDR3nt: TGTGCCAGTAGCCTAGCCCGTGAGCAGTTCTTC
CDR3aa: CASSLAREQFF

d_gene: -
abundance: medium-sized
j_gene: TRBJ2-1
v_gene: TRBV27
CDR3nt: TGTGCCAGCAGTTTAGGGCAGAACATAAACGAGCAGTTCTTC
CDR3aa: CASSLGQNINEQFF

d_gene: TRBD1
abundance: -
j_gene: TRBJ1-1
v_gene: TRBV4-3
CDR3nt: TGCGCCAGCAGCCAAGAAGGGACAGGGGTCTCTGGATGGCACACTGAAGCTTTCTTT
CDR3aa: CASSQEGTGVSGWHTEAFF

d_gene: TRBD1
abundance: few
j_gene: TRBJ1-2
v_gene: TRBV6-5
CDR3nt: TGTGCCAGCAGTTATTTCGGACAGGGGGGTAAGGGTGGCTACACCTTC
CDR3aa: CASSYFGQGGKGGYTF

d_gene: -
abundance: -
j_gene: TRBJ2-7
v_gene: TRBV3-1/TRBV3-2
CDR3nt: TGTGCCAGCAGCCCGGGTCGCAGGGTTGAGCAGTACTTC
CDR3aa: CASSPGRRVEQYF

d_gene: -
abundance: -
j_gene: TRBJ1-2
v_gene: TRBV6-2/TRBV6-3
CDR3nt: TGTGCCAGCAGTCCGAACGAGGACAGTCGGGGCTACACCTTC
CDR3aa: CASSPNEDSRGYTF